The T cell receptor (beta chain) under discussion was sequenced for a study of vaccination and CD4 T cells after COVID-19. As for the study in general: Six males and four females, two of them Hispanic, were enrolled as convalescents.

This CDR3 is 13 amino acids long. Germline V CDR1 and CDR2: SGHTA, FQGTGA. V shed 5 bases, J shed 6 bases, and the junction held 4 bases outside the gene matches. Note on this clonotype: Its antigen is currently unknown.

An Oncomine TCR Beta short-read assay was used to sequence the DNA from cultured CD4+ T cells. DNA came from CD4+ T cells after culture. TCRdb analysed the PCR reads with MiXCR anew, one entry per CDR3 protein. The sample includes roughly 8,500 distinct CDR3 sequences, roughly half seen only once; the top ten take around 40%. Regarding treatment: approximately 9-day PBMC culture with coronavirus spike peptide pools or control peptides (ViraFEST assay). The receptor was isolated from a human donor who had recovered from COVID-19. The genes are TRBV7-3 and TRBJ2-7; 10 bases are a match to TRBD2. Material for sequencing was CD4+ T cells from blood, cultured in vitro. The CDR3, as DNA: TGTGCCAGCAGCACTAGCGGGACGGGCGAGCAGTACTTC. Protein sequence: CASSTSGTGEQYF.